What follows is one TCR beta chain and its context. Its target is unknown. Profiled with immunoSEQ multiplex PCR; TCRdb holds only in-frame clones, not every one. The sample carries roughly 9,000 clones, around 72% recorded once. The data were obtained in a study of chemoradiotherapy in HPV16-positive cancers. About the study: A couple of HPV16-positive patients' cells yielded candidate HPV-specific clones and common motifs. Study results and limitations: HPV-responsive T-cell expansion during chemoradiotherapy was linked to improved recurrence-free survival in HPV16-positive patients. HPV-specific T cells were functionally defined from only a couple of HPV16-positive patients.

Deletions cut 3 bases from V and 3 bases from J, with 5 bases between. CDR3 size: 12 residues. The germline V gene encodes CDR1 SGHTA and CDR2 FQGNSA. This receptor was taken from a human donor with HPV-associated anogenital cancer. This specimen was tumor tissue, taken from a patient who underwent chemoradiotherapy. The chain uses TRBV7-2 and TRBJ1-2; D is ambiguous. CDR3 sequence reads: CASSFRDYGYTF. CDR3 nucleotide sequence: TGTGCCAGCAGCTTCCGGGACTATGGCTACACCTTC.